This TCR beta chain was obtained from a study of vaccination and CD4 T cells after COVID-19. The Oncomine TCR Beta short-read assay sequenced DNA from cultured CD4+ T cells. A single record per CDR3 protein comes from TCRdb applying MiXCR to the PCR reads. The sample consists of roughly 10,000 distinct CDR3 sequences, approximately 60% of them appearing once. Treatment indicated: approximately 11-day PBMC culture with coronavirus spike peptide pools or control peptides (ViraFEST assay). The sample holds a few counts of this clonotype. What it recognizes is unknown. Deletions cut 2 bases from V and 1 base from J, with 8 bases between. Germline loops: CDR1 MNHEY, CDR2 SVGAGI. The CDR3 length is 14 residues.

Sequencing was carried out using CD4+ T cells from blood, cultured in vitro. This receptor was identified in a human donor who had recovered from COVID-19. V is TRBV6-5 and J is TRBJ1-2; no reliable D call. DNA of the CDR3: TGTGCCAGCAGTTACCATGAGCGTAACTATGGCTACACCTTC. Amino acid sequence: CASSYHERNYGYTF.